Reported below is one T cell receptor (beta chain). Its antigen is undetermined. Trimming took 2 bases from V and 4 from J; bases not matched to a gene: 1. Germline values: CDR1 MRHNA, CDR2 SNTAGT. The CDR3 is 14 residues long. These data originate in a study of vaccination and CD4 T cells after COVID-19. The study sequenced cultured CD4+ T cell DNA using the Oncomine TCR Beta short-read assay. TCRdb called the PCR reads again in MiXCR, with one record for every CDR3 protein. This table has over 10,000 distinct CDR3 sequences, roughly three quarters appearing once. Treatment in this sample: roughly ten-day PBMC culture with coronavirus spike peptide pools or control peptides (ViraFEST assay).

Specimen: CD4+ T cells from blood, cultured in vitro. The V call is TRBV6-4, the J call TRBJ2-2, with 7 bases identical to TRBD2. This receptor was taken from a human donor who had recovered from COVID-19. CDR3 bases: TGTGCCAGCAGTGACGGCGGGAGCACCGGGGAGCTGTTTTTT. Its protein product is CASSDGGSTGELFF.